This T cell receptor (beta chain) was documented in a study of cytomegalovirus exposure and HLA in healthy donors. This clone showed up just a few times. Its antigen remains unidentified. PCR amplification relied on 60 Vbeta primers (plus 13 Jbeta primers). Here immunoSEQ multiplex PCR was the method, and the copy in TCRdb shows in-frame clones only, minus some. This sample has approximately 140,000 clones; around 78% occur once, and the top ten carry around 1.8%. Study observations and caveats: Near-uniform donor sequencing depth was presumed by presence/absence analyses. Sequencing likely produced, as an artifact, a cluster of highly shared sequence variants. HLA restriction was apparent for most CMV-associated TCR beta chains in a later analysis.

The sequence was obtained from a middle-aged woman in good health and CMV-seronegative. Sequencing input: PBMCs.

CDR3 nucleotides: TGCGCCAGCAGCCCCTGGGAGGGGGTGGGAAACACTGAAGCTTTCTTT. As protein: CASSPWEGVGNTEAFF. J is TRBJ1-1 and V is TRBV4-3, with TRBD1 as a possible D gene (6 bases). Per the germline V gene, CDR1 is LGHNA and CDR2 is YSLEER. Trimming removed 4 bases from V and 2 bases from J, with 17 bases in between. The CDR3 has 16 amino acids.